This T cell receptor beta chain came from a study of T cells in Graves' hyperthyroidism and ophthalmopathy (dated by TCRdb to about 2019). Some background on the complete study: Peripheral blood samples were taken at the time of initial diagnosis, prior to any treatment. To identify TCR V-J signatures that set the groups apart, the researchers used a discovery cohort of more than 95 patients, made up of fewer than 50 with Graves' ophthalmopathy and around 58 with stable Graves' hyperthyroidism. Prospective prediction of ophthalmopathy was tested in an independent validation cohort of approximately 18 hyperthyroidism patients and around 16 patients who later progressed to ophthalmopathy. The 95 to 100 discovery patients were randomly split 7:3 into training and test sets. In addition, the study compared T-cell repertoires in thyroid tissue and in blood from roughly six Graves' hyperthyroidism patients. Following sampling, methimazole starting at 30 mg daily was given to hyperthyroidism patients, and high-dose intravenous methylprednisolone was given to ophthalmopathy patients. TCR Vbeta CDR3 sequencing of roughly 140 peripheral blood samples (about 45 ophthalmopathy, 75 or so hyperthyroidism and about 17 progressor patients) is reported in the paper. On the study overall, not on this receptor specifically: Ophthalmopathy was separated from stable hyperthyroidism by a 13 V-J signature model, with just over 85% sensitivity and about 81% specificity obtained in cross-validation and 80%/75% obtained in testing. During validation, the model predicted progression to ophthalmopathy a median of around 6 months ahead of onset, with more than 60% sensitivity and less than 85% specificity. Sample size was not statistically predetermined, and investigators were not blinded to group allocation. Most expanded thyroid clonotypes (frequency above 0.001) were also found in blood, which suggests that blood repertoires may mirror thyroid immune responses.

Measured from the cysteine to the phenylalanine, the CDR3 is 15 residues long. Only the CDR3 region is kept as DNA, spanning 45 bases read in frame from base 1. The germline V gene (reference sequence) gives CDR1 as MNHEY and CDR2 as SMNVEV. The germline V end is reduced by 5 bases and the J end by 5 bases; junction bases left unmatched: 7. Graves' hyperthyroidism was defined as stable when no progression to ophthalmopathy occurred over 18 months of follow-up. The hyperthyroidism patients were between 18 and 65 years old and newly diagnosed, with a disease duration of less than 2 months. Patients with uncontrolled infections, other autoimmune diseases, pregnancy or lactation were excluded. Diagnoses were based on clinical symptoms, serum thyroxine and TRAb, thyroid ultrasound and orbital computed tomography. Ficoll-Paque density gradient centrifugation was used to isolate PBMCs from 9.5 to 10 ml of fresh peripheral blood. Total RNA was extracted with Trizol reagent, and quality was checked on an Agilent 2100 Bioanalyzer.

In the case of this clonotype: Its antigen remains undetermined. A single base separates this from a much larger clone, so it may be a read error.

The TCR beta CDR3 regions were amplified from the RNA transcripts. The first round of RT-PCR for the TCR CDR3 was performed with the HTBI primer set and the Qiagen OneStep RT-PCR kit. The libraries were constructed in a second round of multiplex PCR and then size-selected and purified. Sequencing of the libraries was done on an Illumina HiSeq2000 using paired-end 100 bp reads. The authors' pipeline ran thus. SOAPnuke was used to process the raw data, removing reads that contained adapters or uncalled bases, had a mean Phred below 15, or lacked an exact match to the constant primer or identifier. COPE v1.2.5 was used to merge the high-quality paired reads, and each unique nucleotide sequence was defined as a clonotype. MiTCR v1.1 was used to align clonotypes to the IMGT TRBV, TRBD and TRBJ reference segments. Only V-J combinations with frequency above 0.0001, covering 99.2% of repertoires, were analysed. A TCS score was defined as the ratio of F50 (clonal expansion) to E x V (chaos), with BLOSUM62-based TCRdist applied between CDR3 peptides within each V-J. Welch's t-statistics and random forest reduced around 510 V-J features to roughly 13, which were used in a naive Bayes classifier (R e1071). TCRdb reprocessing: public reads trimmed at Q25 with fastp, clones called with MiXCR, in-frame beta chains kept. Each CDR3 protein gets just one entry, which takes the most common genes and DNA from the rows behind it. These V and J calls originate from TCRdb's pipeline instead of the authors' own analysis. The sample table holds roughly 300,000 distinct CDR3 sequences, of which roughly 18% were seen once. The top ten clones comprise about half of the sample.

Rearrangement joined TRBV27 to TRBJ1-1, and TRBD1 aligns with 11 junction nucleotides. This sequence originates from a woman between 50 and 59 years old with Graves' hyperthyroidism. Sequencing was carried out using blood. Here is the DNA: TGTGCCAGCAGTCGGACAGGGGGCCTTTGGACTGAAGCTTTCTTT. Its translation is CASSRTGGLWTEAFF.